This T cell receptor (beta chain) was captured in a study of neurological immune-mediated disorders. Findings and caveats of the study: Expansion of TCR clones was greatest in HTLV-1-associated myelopathy and smallest in multiple sclerosis, where it fell below that of healthy controls. No sharing of CDR3 amino acid sequences was observed among expanded clones across subjects, suggesting private repertoires in all groups.

The cDNA came from 5'RACE with 10-nucleotide random UMIs. MiXCR, applied by TCRdb to the 5' RACE reads, yields one record per CDR3 protein. The sample shows some 60,000 distinct CDR3 sequences, over 8.5% of them seen only once. With regard to this clonotype: Antigen: not known. One base away lies a much larger clone, so this may be a sequencing read error.

Time point defined: longitudinal time-point 1 (baseline). The unsorted libraries were prepared from 2 million PBMCs (stored at -80 C). This CDR3 has 11 residues. The germline gives CDR1 SQVTM, CDR2 ANQGSEA. Sequencing was done on a sample of PBMCs. This TCR came from a male donor with HTLV-1-associated myelopathy (HAM/TSP). V is TRBV29-1 and J is TRBJ2-7, with D perhaps matching TRBD1 (5 bases). The better agreement between TRBJ2-1 and the DNA end casts doubt on the J call. CDR3 amino acids: CSVGTGYEQFF. The CDR3, as DNA: TGCAGCGTTGGAACAGGCTACGAGCAGTTCTTC.